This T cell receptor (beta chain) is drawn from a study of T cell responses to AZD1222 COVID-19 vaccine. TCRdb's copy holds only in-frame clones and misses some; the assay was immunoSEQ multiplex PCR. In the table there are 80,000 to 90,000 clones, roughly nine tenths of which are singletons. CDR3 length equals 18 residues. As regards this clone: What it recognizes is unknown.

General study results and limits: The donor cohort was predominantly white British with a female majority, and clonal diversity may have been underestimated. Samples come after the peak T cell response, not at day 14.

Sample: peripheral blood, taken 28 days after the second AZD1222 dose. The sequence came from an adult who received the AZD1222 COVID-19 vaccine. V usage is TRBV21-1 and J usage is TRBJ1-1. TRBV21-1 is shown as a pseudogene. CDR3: CASSKALSRVDLNTEAFF. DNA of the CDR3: TGTGCCAGCAGCAAAGCGCTTTCGAGAGTGGATTTGAACACTGAAGCTTTCTTT.